A single sample gave rise to the 2 T cell receptor beta chains below, sequenced in a study of cytomegalovirus exposure and HLA in healthy donors. PCR amplification relied on 60 Vbeta primers (plus 13 Jbeta primers). The protocol was immunoSEQ multiplex PCR, while the TCRdb copy is restricted to in-frame clones and leaves out a portion. The table has 65,000 or so clones, approximately 82% seen once. Sequenced sample: PBMCs. All receptors derive from a girl aged 5 to 17 in good health and CMV-seropositive.

This clone was picked up one time. This chain joins TRBV11-2 and TRBJ2-2; TRBD2 is a possible D gene (7 bases). Trimming shortened V by 5 bases and J by 5 bases, and 18 bases separated the two germline ends. This CDR3 has 16 amino acids. Per the germline V gene, CDR1 is SGHAT and CDR2 is FQNNGV. This CDR3 reads CASSPTGRGHTGELFF. The CDR3, as DNA: TGTGCCAGCAGCCCCACGGGGCGGGGGCATACCGGGGAGCTGTTTTTT.

The chain uses TRBV29-1 and TRBJ1-3, with D uncertain. Trimming cost V 6 bases and J 0 bases, with 12 bases left between them. The CDR3 is 14 amino acids. Germline CDR1 and CDR2: SQVTM and ANQGSEA. The CDR3 region has the DNA TGCAGCGTCCTGACACTCAACTCTGGAAACACCATATATTTT. Its translation: CSVLTLNSGNTIYF.